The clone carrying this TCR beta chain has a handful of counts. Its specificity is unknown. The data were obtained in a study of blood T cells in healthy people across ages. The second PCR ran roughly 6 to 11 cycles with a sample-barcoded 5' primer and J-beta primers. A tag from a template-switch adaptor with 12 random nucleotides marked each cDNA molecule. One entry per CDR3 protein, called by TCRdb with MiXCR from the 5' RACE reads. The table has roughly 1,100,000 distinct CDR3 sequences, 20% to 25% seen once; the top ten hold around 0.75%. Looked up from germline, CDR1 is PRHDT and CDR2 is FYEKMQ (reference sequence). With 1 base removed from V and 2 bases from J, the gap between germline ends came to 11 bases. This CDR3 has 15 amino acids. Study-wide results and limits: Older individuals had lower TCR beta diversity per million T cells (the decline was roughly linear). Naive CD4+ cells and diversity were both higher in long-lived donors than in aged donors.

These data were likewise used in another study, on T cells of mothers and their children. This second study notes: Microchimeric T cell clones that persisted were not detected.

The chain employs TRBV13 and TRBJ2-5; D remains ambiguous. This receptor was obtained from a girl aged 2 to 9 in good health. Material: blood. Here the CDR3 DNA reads TGTGCCAGCAGCTTAGTCCCGTTGGGGCAAGAGACCCAGTACTTC. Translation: CASSLVPLGQETQYF.